This T cell receptor beta chain was sequenced during a study of T-cell memory formation after mild COVID-19. Findings and caveats of the study: Of the contracting clones, CD4+ ones lay mainly in CM and EM, and CD8+ ones in EMRA.

TCRdb reanalysed the 5' RACE reads using MiXCR and keeps one entry per CDR3 protein. The sample has some 110,000 distinct CDR3 sequences, about 17% seen once. Germline loops: CDR1 SGHTA, CDR2 FQGNSA. V gave up 8 bases and J gave up 2 bases, with 14 bases separating them. The CDR3 has 14 residues. For this clonotype: Its antigen is not identified.

The sample comprised PBMCs or a T cell subset sorted from them (not recorded which). The chain combines TRBV7-2 with TRBJ2-3; no reliable D call. This receptor was obtained from an adult woman who had mild COVID-19 (a few samples of this study predate the infection). Cell type and time point are not known. The CDR3 reads CASLTSKFTDTQYF. In nucleotides, the CDR3 is TGTGCCAGCTTGACCAGTAAATTCACAGATACGCAGTATTTT.